This note documents a single TCR beta chain sequence. What it recognizes is unknown. This entry comes from a study of OX40 agonist ivuxolimab in advanced cancers. Study details: Males comprised about 84% of the group, whose mean age was about 60 years (range about 20 to 79). Study findings and constraints: Certain nonresponding patients likewise had low normalized T-cell clonal expansion.

Here immunoSEQ multiplex PCR was the method, and the copy in TCRdb shows in-frame clones only, minus some. The sample has more than 50,000 clones; roughly 80% are singletons. Autoimmune disease history or systemic immunosuppression disqualified patients. Collection of blood occurred at baseline, at cycle 4 day 1, and at cycle 7 day 1. The germline gives CDR1 LGHNA, CDR2 YSLEER. The V and J ends lost 0 bases and 7 bases respectively, with 19 bases between them. CDR3 length: 16 amino acids. The sequenced sample was CD4+ or CD8+ T cells sorted from blood, obtained in a trial of the OX40 agonist ivuxolimab. This chain joins TRBV4-3 and TRBJ2-7, with D maybe TRBD2 (7 bases). This clonotype originated in an adult with an advanced solid tumor such as melanoma, head and neck, liver or kidney cancer. The CDR3 nucleotides are TGCGCCAGCAGCCAAGATGGGGGGGGCGGTAATCAAGAGCAGTACTTC. Translating gives CASSQDGGGGNQEQYF.